The 3 T cell receptor beta chains below come from one sample, sequenced in a study of beta chain features in type 1 diabetes. General observations from the study: TCRB CDR3s from Type 1 diabetes patients were moderately but significantly shorter in all four CD4+ subsets.

Expressed TCRB transcripts were sequenced because the entire RNA isolate underwent reverse transcription. Data came from immunoSEQ multiplex PCR; TCRdb stores just in-frame clones and leaves some out. The sample includes some 280,000 clones, roughly an eighth of them seen just once. Their target antigens are unknown. Sequenced sample: naive CD4+ T cells from blood. The receptors derive from a young man with type 1 diabetes.

This clone was detected a few times. The rearrangement joins TRBV28 to TRBJ2-3; 15 positions match TRBD2. The junction had 14 bases not matched to a gene; V was cut back by 4 bases and J by 3 bases. The CDR3 is made up of 20 amino acids. Germline lookup yields CDR1 MDHEN and CDR2 SYDVKM. CDR3 bases: TGTGCCAGCAGTTCGGGACTAGCGGGAGGTCCGGGGGGTGGTACAGATACGCAGTATTTT. It encodes CASSSGLAGGPGGGTDTQYF.

J is TRBJ2-2 and V is TRBV28, with 8 bases lining up with TRBD2. The trim removed 2 bases at V and 2 bases at J, leaving 4 bases unmatched. CDR1 MDHEN and CDR2 SYDVKM come from the germline V gene. The CDR3 runs to 16 residues. The CDR3 protein is CASSLPSGSNTGELFF. The CDR3 nucleotides are TGTGCCAGCAGTTTACCCAGCGGGAGTAACACCGGGGAGCTGTTTTTT. Variable domain in full (rest from reference TRBV28 and TRBJ2-2): DVKVTQSSRYLVKRTGEKVFLECVQDMDHENMFWYRQDPGLGLRLIYFSYDVKMKEKGDIPEGYSVSREKKERFSLILESASTNQTSMYLCASSLPSGSNTGELFFGEGSRLTVL.

This clone was counted between two and nine times. The chain is built from TRBV2 and TRBJ2-6; no definite D call. The V and J ends lost 9 bases and 2 bases respectively, with 11 bases between them. Per germline, CDR1 SNHLY and CDR2 FYNNEI. This CDR3 has 14 residues. CDR3 loop: CASRGGAGANVLTF. The CDR3, as DNA: TGTGCCAGTCGCGGTGGAGCTGGGGCCAACGTCCTGACTTTC.